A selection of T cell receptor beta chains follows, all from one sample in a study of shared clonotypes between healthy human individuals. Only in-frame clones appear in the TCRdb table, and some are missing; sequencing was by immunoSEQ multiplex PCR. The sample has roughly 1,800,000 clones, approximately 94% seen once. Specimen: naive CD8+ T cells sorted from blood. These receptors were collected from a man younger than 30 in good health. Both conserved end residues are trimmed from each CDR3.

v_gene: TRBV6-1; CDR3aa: ASSQGGGPYEQY
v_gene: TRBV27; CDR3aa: ASTRQGGGRYEQY
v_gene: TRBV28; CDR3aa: ASSPGANVLT
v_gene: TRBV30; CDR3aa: AWQAYGTERGNEQF
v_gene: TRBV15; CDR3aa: ATSTSTGLYEQY
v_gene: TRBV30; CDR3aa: AWSVILGRWENTEAF
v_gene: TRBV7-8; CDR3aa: ASSSRLAGLADTQY
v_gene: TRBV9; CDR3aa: ASSAGTNPGHEQY
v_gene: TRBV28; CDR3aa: ATTGYKDIQY
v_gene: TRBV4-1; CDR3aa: ASSHRQGNEQF
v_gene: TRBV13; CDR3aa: ASSWERTSGQETQY
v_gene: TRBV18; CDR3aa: ASSPQFPDGGAGYGYT
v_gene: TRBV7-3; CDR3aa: ASSHGTGDPEAF
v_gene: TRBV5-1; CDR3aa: ASSLRQGLNTEAF
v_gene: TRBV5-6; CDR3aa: ASSLGSGWVMTQY
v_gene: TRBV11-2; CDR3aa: ASSSSLAGITDTQY
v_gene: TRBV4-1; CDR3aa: ASSQGRQQY
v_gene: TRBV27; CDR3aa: ASSFSGGQETQY